These 14 T cell receptor beta chains originate from one sample sequenced in a study of CD8 T cells in ankylosing spondylitis. One entry per CDR3 protein, called by TCRdb with MiXCR from the 5' RACE reads. The profile covers around 280,000 distinct CDR3 sequences, with about 20% appearing a single time and around 8% taken by the ten largest. Sequencing was performed on blood, either unsorted or a sorted T cell fraction (not recorded which). Receptor source: a male donor with ankylosing spondylitis or in good health (not recorded which).

The V gene is TRBV6-2 or TRBV6-3, the J gene TRBJ2-7; TRBD2 is a possible D gene (5 bases). Per the germline V gene, CDR1 is MNHEY and CDR2 is SVGEGT. Trimming removed 4 bases from V and 7 bases from J, with 14 bases in between. The length of the CDR3 is 13 residues. The CDR3 is CASSSDYVREQYV. The CDR3 DNA sequence: TGTGCCAGCAGTTCAGACTACGTCCGGGAGCAGTACGTC.

The chain carries TRBV29-1 and TRBJ2-2; 11 bases are shared with TRBD2. The CDR3 spans 15 residues. Germline V CDR1 and CDR2: SQVTM, ANQGSEA. The trim removed 7 bases at V and 0 bases at J, leaving 4 bases unmatched. The CDR3 spells CSARGLAANTGELFF. CDR3 coding DNA: TGCAGCGCAAGGGGACTAGCGGCGAACACCGGGGAGCTGTTTTTT.

Many counts were recorded for this clonotype. This rearrangement joins TRBV29-1 to TRBJ2-2, with D unclear. Germline CDR1 is SQVTM and CDR2 is ANQGSEA. Trimming cost V 7 bases and J 5 bases, with 14 bases left between them. CDR3 length: 13 amino acids. This chain's CDR3 is CSAAGSRTGELFF. CDR3 nucleotides: TGCAGCGCCGCCGGGTCTCGAACCGGGGAGCTGTTTTTT.

This clonotype was counted a single time. The V and J genes are TRBV18 and TRBJ2-1, with 10 bases aligning to TRBD1. Germline V gene lookup returns CDR1 KGHSH and CDR2 LQKENI. J was trimmed by 5 bases and V by 3 bases; bases with no gene match: 7. The CDR3 extends over 16 amino acids. The CDR3 DNA sequence: TGTGCCAGCTCACCCGATCCGGGACAGGGGAACAATGAGCAGTTCTTC. Protein product: CASSPDPGQGNNEQFF.

There are many counts of this clonotype. The chain couples TRBV20-1 to TRBJ1-5, with 7 bases fitting TRBD1. This CDR3 is built from 15 residues. Germline-derived CDR1 and CDR2 are DFQATT and SNEGSKA (reference sequence). The V and J ends lost 0 bases and 0 bases, in that order; junction bases with no gene match: 2. This chain's CDR3 is CSAREGGNSNQPQHF. The CDR3 nucleotides read TGCAGTGCTAGAGAAGGGGGCAATAGCAATCAGCCCCAGCATTTT.

This clonotype has more than one count but fewer than ten. The chain recombines TRBV12-3 or TRBV12-4 with TRBJ1-5; 8 bases match TRBD1. The CDR3 consists of 14 residues. J gave up 6 bases and V 6 bases, and 7 bases lay outside the gene matches. CDR3 residues: CASRLDRAFQPQHF. The DNA of the CDR3 is TGTGCCAGCAGGTTGGACAGGGCGTTTCAGCCCCAGCATTTT.

This clonotype appeared a few times. The chain employs TRBV10-3 and TRBJ1-1, with a possible D match to TRBD1 (5 bases). The germline V and J ends were trimmed by 6 bases and 1 base, with 12 bases remaining between them. Germline assignment: CDR1 ENHRY and CDR2 SYGVKD. The CDR3 has 14 amino acids. Here the CDR3 reads CAIRTADRNTEAFF. DNA for the CDR3: TGTGCCATCAGGACCGCCGACAGGAACACTGAAGCTTTCTTT.

The chain recombines TRBV19 with TRBJ2-1; 7 positions agree with TRBD2. V lost 0 bases to trimming and J lost 9 bases; unmatched junction nucleotides: 17. CDR1 and CDR2 (germline): LNHDA, SQIVND (reference sequence). This CDR3 is built from 18 residues. In DNA, the CDR3 is TGTGCCAGTAGTATAGATAAGTCAGGGACTAAGTCGGTTGGTGAGCAGTTCTTC. This encodes CASSIDKSGTKSVGEQFF.

Of note for this clonotype: A much larger clone sits a single nucleotide away, making a read error possible. The chain has TRBV20-1 and TRBJ1-6; D unclear. Trimming removed 0 bases from V and 10 bases from J, with 13 bases in between. Looked up from germline, CDR1 is DFQATT and CDR2 is SNEGSKA (reference sequence). The CDR3 consists of 14 residues. CDR3 residues: CSARDSPERSPLHF. CDR3 sequence (DNA): TGCAGTGCTAGAGATTCCCCCGAGCGGTCACCCCTCCACTTT.

This clonotype was counted between two and nine times. The genes are TRBV5-1 and TRBJ2-2; D gene ambiguous. Germline CDR1 SGHRS, CDR2 YFSETQ. The CDR3 covers 16 residues. Trimming left V 0 bases short and J 2 bases short, with 11 bases between. This CDR3 is CASSLDGGPNTGELFF. In DNA form, the CDR3 reads TGCGCCAGCAGCTTGGACGGCGGACCTAACACCGGGGAGCTGTTTTTT. The full variable domain, its missing parts supplied by reference TRBV5-1 and TRBJ2-2, is KAGVTQTPRYLIKTRGQQVTLSCSPISGHRSVSWYQQTPGQGLQFLFEYFSETQRNKGNFPGRFSGRQFSNSRSEMNVSTLELGDSALYLCASSLDGGPNTGELFFGEGSRLTVL.

The chain recombines TRBV6-1 with TRBJ2-3, with D maybe TRBD2 (5 bases). Germline V CDR1 and CDR2: MNHNS, SASEGT. The V end was cut by 4 bases, the J end by 2 bases, with 16 bases between. CDR3 length: 16 amino acids. The CDR3 DNA sequence: TGTGCCAGCAGTGGCCCCCCGGGAATTTACACAGATACGCAGTATTTT. Amino acids: CASSGPPGIYTDTQYF.

The chain combines TRBV3-1 with TRBJ2-5; D is perhaps TRBD2 (5 bases). Deletions cut 0 bases from V and 0 bases from J, with 23 bases between. From germline, CDR1 is LGHDT and CDR2 YNNKEL (reference sequence). The CDR3 has 20 amino acids. The CDR3 coding sequence is TGTGCCAGCAGCCAAGAAAGCACTAGTAGTCCCAGTCCCCACCAAGAGACCCAGTACTTC. This sequence encodes CASSQESTSSPSPHQETQYF.

This clonotype appeared a few times. This chain connects TRBV24-1 to TRBJ1-5; 7 positions agree with TRBD1. From germline, CDR1 is KGHDR and CDR2 SFDVKD. There are 16 residues in the CDR3. V shed 5 bases, J shed 2 bases, and the junction held 8 bases outside the gene matches. CDR3 protein: CATSGKGGDGNQPQHF. The CDR3 DNA follows: TGTGCCACCAGTGGCAAAGGGGGCGACGGCAATCAGCCCCAGCATTTT.

This clonotype showed up many times. The chain uses TRBV5-1 and TRBJ2-5; D perhaps matches TRBD2 (5 bases). Trimming cost V 4 bases and J 5 bases, with 15 bases left between them. The CDR3 sequence is 14 residues long. Germline V gene data show CDR1 as SGHRS and CDR2 as YFSETQ. The CDR3 DNA reads as TGCGCCAGCAGCCCAGGTGGCCGGAGGGAGACCCAGTACTTC. Its translation is CASSPGGRRETQYF. Full variable domain (outside the CDR3, taken from reference TRBV5-1 and TRBJ2-5): KAGVTQTPRYLIKTRGQQVTLSCSPISGHRSVSWYQQTPGQGLQFLFEYFSETQRNKGNFPGRFSGRQFSNSRSEMNVSTLELGDSALYLCASSPGGRRETQYFGPGTRLLVL.